This TCR beta chain derives from a study of Tregs in tolerant kidney transplant recipients. Comment on this clone: The antigen is unknown. The read halts 3 residues ahead of the CDR3 end, with the missing end drawn from the germline J gene.

Unstimulated regulatory T cells (CD4+CD25+CD127-), CD4+CD25- non-regulatory cells, CD4 and CD8 cells were FACS-sorted from thawed PBMCs. The study's findings and limits: Some patients' samples used different primers over time, so nucleotide sequences weren't comparable.

Germline values: CDR1 KGHSH, CDR2 LQKENI. V gave up 3 bases and J gave up 0 bases, with 11 bases separating them. The CDR3 consists of 15 residues. Profiled with immunoSEQ multiplex PCR; TCRdb holds only in-frame clones, not every one. This sample's table has tens of thousands of clones. The chain joins TRBV18 to TRBJ1-1, with D perhaps matching TRBD1 (6 bases). Sequenced material: CD8+ T cells from blood, taken before the transplant. The receptor comes from a human donor who received a combined kidney and bone marrow transplant. The CDR3 bases that were read are TGTGCCAGCTCACCCCTGGGACACTTGAACACTGAA. Amino acids: CASSPLGHLNTE. The full CDR3 sequence reads CASSPLGHLNTEAFF.